A single sample is the source of the 4 T cell receptor beta chains below, sequenced in a study of blood T cells in healthy people across ages. It was with a sample-barcoded 5' primer and a J-beta primer mix that a second PCR of about 6 to 12 cycles was run. TCRdb passed the 5' RACE reads through MiXCR, listing each CDR3 protein once. The table lists some 1.5 million distinct CDR3 sequences, 28% of them singletons. Sequencing was carried out using blood. Source of these receptors: a woman aged 30 to 39 in good health.

The chain is built from TRBV6-6 and TRBJ1-1, with D hard to call. The CDR3 extends over 13 amino acids. Trimming took off 0 bases at V and 10 bases at J, with 12 bases between the two ends. Germline lookup yields CDR1 MNHNY and CDR2 SVGAGI (reference sequence). CDR3 loop: CASSYSSSSGAFF. CDR3 nucleotides: TGTGCCAGCAGTTACTCGTCGTCGTCTGGAGCTTTCTTT.

The chain recombines TRBV9 with TRBJ2-6; TRBD1 or TRBD2 may be the D gene (6 bases each). The germline gives CDR1 SGDLS, CDR2 YYNGEE. V shed 0 bases and J shed 2 bases, with 12 bases lying between them. The CDR3 contains 17 residues. This CDR3 is CASSVGGARTGANVLTF. CDR3 nucleotides: TGTGCCAGCAGCGTAGGGGGGGCCAGGACTGGGGCCAACGTCCTGACTTTC.

The sample holds a few counts of this clonotype. One end of the junction varies from germline; a read error may be responsible. V gene TRBV6-5 combines with J gene TRBJ2-1; weak D call: TRBD1 (5 bases). CDR3 length: 14 amino acids. In germline, CDR1 is MNHEY, CDR2 SVGAGI. CDR3 sequence (DNA): TGTGCCTGCAGGCGACAGACCACCTACAATGAGCAGTTCTTC. This sequence encodes CACRRQTTYNEQFF.

There are many counts of this clonotype. The rearrangement joins TRBV20-1 to TRBJ1-2; TRBD1 might be the D (5 bases). Trimming shortened V by 3 bases and J by 3 bases, and 11 bases separated the two germline ends. Germline lookup yields CDR1 DFQATT and CDR2 SNEGSKA (reference sequence). The CDR3 spans 13 residues. As DNA, the CDR3 is TGCAGTGCTAGCGGGGACCGTTACTATGGCTACACCTTC. Translation: CSASGDRYYGYTF.